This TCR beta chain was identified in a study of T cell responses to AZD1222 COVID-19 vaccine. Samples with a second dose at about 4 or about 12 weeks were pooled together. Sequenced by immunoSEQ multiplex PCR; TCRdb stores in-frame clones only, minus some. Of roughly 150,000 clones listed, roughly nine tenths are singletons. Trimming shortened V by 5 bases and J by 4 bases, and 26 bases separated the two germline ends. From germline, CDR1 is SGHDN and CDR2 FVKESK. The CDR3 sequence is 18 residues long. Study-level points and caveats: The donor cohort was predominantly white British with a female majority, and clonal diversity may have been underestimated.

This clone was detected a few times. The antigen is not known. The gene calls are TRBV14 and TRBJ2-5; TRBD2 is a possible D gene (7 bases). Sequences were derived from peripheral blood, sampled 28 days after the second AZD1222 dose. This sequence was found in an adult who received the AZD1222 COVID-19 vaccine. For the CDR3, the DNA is TGTGCCAGCAGCGCCCAAGAGAGGTTCGGGGGGCGTCGAGAGACCCAGTACTTC. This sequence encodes CASSAQERFGGRRETQYF. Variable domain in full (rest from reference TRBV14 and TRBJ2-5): EAGVTQFPSHSVIEKGQTVTLRCDPISGHDNLYWYRRVMGKEIKFLLHFVKESKQDESGMPNNRFLAERTGGTYSTLKVQPAELEDSGVYFCASSAQERFGGRRETQYFGPGTRLLVL.